The clone carrying this T cell receptor (beta chain) was recorded a few times. The germline CDR1 and CDR2 sequences are MNHEY and SVGEGT. V lost 5 bases to trimming and J lost 7 bases; unmatched junction nucleotides: 11. CDR3 length: 15 residues. This record comes from a study of blood T cell repertoires in COVID-19. About the research overall: From the United States, Italy and Spain came samples of acute and convalescent COVID-19. The analysed material was cDNA or gDNA that came from T cells, B-cell-depleted T cells, or PBMCs.

In the study's own analysis: Amplification of reference gene primers provided the estimated nucleated cell counts. The protocol was immunoSEQ multiplex PCR, while the TCRdb copy is restricted to in-frame clones and leaves out a portion. V and J calls and clone size follow that table, whereas D and trimming were derived from the DNA. The sample contains around 80,000 clones, just over 85% of which appear only once. The specimen sequenced was peripheral blood. This TCR came from a woman aged 80 or over with acute or convalescent COVID-19. The chain employs TRBV6-2 or TRBV6-3 and TRBJ1-5, with 7 bases fitting TRBD1. The CDR3 loop reads CASSPTGVRGQPQHF. Here the CDR3 DNA reads TGTGCCAGCAGTCCCACAGGGGTACGTGGCCAGCCCCAGCATTTT.